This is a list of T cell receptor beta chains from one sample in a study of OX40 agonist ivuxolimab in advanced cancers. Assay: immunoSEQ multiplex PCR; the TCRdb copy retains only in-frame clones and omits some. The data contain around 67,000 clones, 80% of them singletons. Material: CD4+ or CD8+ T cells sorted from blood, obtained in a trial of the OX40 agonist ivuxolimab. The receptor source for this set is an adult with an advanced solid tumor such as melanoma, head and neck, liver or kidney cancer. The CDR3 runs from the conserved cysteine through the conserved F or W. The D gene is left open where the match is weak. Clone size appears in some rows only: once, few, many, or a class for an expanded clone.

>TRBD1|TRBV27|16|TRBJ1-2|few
TGTGCCAGCAGTTTATTACAACCTCAGGGGGCGTATGGCTACACCTTC
CASSLLQPQGAYGYTF
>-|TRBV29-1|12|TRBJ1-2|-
TGCAGCGTCCCAGGGCCACCCTATGGCTACACCTTC
CSVPGPPYGYTF
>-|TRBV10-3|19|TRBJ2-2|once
TGTGCCATCAGTGAATTCGGGCAGAGACAGTCCCTTGAGACCGGGGAGCTGTTTTTT
CAISEFGQRQSLETGELFF
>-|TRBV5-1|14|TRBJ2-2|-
TGCGCCAGCAGCTTGGGAGAGCCCACCGGGGAGCTGTTTTTT
CASSLGEPTGELFF
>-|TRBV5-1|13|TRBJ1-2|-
TGCGCCAGCAGCTTGGTACAATACTATGGCTACACCTTC
CASSLVQYYGYTF
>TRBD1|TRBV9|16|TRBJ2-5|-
TGTGCCAGCAGCGTAGCAAGCAGGGGGATGGTGAAGACCCAGTACTTC
CASSVASRGMVKTQYF
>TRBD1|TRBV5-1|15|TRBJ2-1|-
TGCGCCAGCAGCGAGGACAGGCCCTCCTACAATGAGCAGTTCTTC
CASSEDRPSYNEQFF
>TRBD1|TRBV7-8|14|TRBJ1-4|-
TGTGCCAGCAGCTCCTCCTGGACAGGCGAAAAACTGTTTTTT
CASSSSWTGEKLFF
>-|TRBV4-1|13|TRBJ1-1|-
TGCGCCAGCAGCCAAGAAACGTTTACTGAAGCTTTCTTT
CASSQETFTEAFF
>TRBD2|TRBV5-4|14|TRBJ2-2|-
TGTGCCAGCAGCTCCGGGACTAGGCCCGGGGAGCTGTTTTTT
CASSSGTRPGELFF
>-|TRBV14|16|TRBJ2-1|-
TGTGCCAGCAGCCAAGATAGGCAGGTCTCCTACAATGAGCAGTTCTTC
CASSQDRQVSYNEQFF
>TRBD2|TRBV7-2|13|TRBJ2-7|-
TGTGCCAGCAGCAGCGGGAGGGCCCACGAGCAGTACTTC
CASSSGRAHEQYF
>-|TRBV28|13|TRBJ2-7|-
TGTGCCACCCTAGGGTACTCTACCTACGAGCAGTACTTC
CATLGYSTYEQYF
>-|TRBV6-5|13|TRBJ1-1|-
TGTGCCAGCAGCCCCGGAACTAAGGCTGAAGCTTTCTTT
CASSPGTKAEAFF
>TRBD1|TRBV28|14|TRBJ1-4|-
TGTGCCAGCAGCGAAGACAGGGGTTTTGAAAAACTGTTTTTT
CASSEDRGFEKLFF
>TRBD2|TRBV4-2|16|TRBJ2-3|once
TGTGCCAGCAGCCAAGAACTAGCGGGGGGATCAGATACGCAGTATTTT
CASSQELAGGSDTQYF
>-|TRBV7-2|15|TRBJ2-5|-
TGTGCCAGCAGCTTAGAGGGCCCTAGCCAAGAGACCCAGTACTTC
CASSLEGPSQETQYF
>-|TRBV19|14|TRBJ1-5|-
TGTGCCAGTAGACCACTAGCAGGTTATCAGCCCCAGCATTTT
CASRPLAGYQPQHF